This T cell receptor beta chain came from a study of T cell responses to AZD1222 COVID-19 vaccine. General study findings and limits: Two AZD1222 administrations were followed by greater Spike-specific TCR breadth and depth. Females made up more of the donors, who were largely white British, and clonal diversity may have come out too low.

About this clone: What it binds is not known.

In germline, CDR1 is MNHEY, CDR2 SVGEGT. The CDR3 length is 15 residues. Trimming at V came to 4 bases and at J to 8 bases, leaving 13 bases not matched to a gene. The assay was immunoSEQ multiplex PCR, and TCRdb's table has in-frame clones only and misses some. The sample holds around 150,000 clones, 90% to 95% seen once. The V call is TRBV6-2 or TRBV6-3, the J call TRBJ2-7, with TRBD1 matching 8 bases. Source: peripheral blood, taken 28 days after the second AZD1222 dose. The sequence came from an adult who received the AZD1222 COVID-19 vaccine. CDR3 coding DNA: TGTGCCAGCAGTTCTCCCATAAGGACAGGGTCTAAGCAGTACTTC. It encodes CASSSPIRTGSKQYF.